The 13 T cell receptor beta chains below were found in one sample sequenced in a study of blood T cell repertoires in COVID-19. TCRdb's table, derived via immunoSEQ multiplex PCR, lists solely in-frame clones and lacks some. The table has tens of thousands of clones, 80% to 90% seen once; the top ten hold about a sixth. Sequencing was carried out using peripheral blood. These TCRs come from a man aged 80 or over in a cohort sampled during active COVID-19.

The CDR3 loop is CASTPGLNGYTF. The CDR3 DNA reads TGTGCCAGCACCCCAGGGTTGAATGGCTACACCTTC. V gene TRBV28 combines with J gene TRBJ1-2; perhaps TRBD1 as D (5 bases). Trimming stripped 7 bases from V and 6 bases from J, with 12 bases between. This CDR3 contains 12 residues. Germline V lookup: CDR1 MDHEN, CDR2 SYDVKM.

This chain links TRBV18 with TRBJ2-1; 10 nucleotides line up with TRBD2. The CDR3 has 15 residues. Germline CDR1 is KGHSH and CDR2 is LQKENI. The ends lost 2 bases at V and 7 bases at J; junction bases unmatched: 5. In DNA form, the CDR3 reads TGTGCCAGCTCACCAGGGTTAGCGGGGGGAAATGAGCAGTTCTTC. It translates to CASSPGLAGGNEQFF.

This clone occurred once. V gene TRBV18 combines with J gene TRBJ2-1; 7 bases map to TRBD1. CDR1 and CDR2 from the germline V gene are KGHSH and LQKENI. This CDR3 contains 15 residues. Trimming took 6 bases from V and 7 from J; bases not matched to a gene: 12. CDR3 residues: CASSQRQGDQNEQFF. In DNA, the CDR3 is TGTGCCAGCTCTCAACGACAGGGTGATCAGAATGAGCAGTTCTTC.

This chain links TRBV6-2 or TRBV6-3 with TRBJ1-5; no reliable D call. CDR3 size: 14 residues. Germline-derived CDR1 and CDR2 are MNHEY and SVGEGT. V gave up 6 bases and J gave up 6 bases, with 15 bases separating them. The CDR3 nucleotides are TGTGCCAGCAGCTTGGATTCGGAGGTTCAGCCCCAGCATTTT. It yields the protein CASSLDSEVQPQHF.

The chain carries TRBV5-1 and TRBJ2-3; 11 bases align to TRBD2. With V trimmed by 0 bases and J by 4 bases, 7 bases remained unmatched. Germline V lookup: CDR1 SGHRS, CDR2 YFSETQ. The CDR3 runs to 17 residues. CDR3: CASSLEKLAGVPDTQYF. The CDR3 DNA follows: TGCGCCAGCAGCTTGGAGAAACTAGCGGGGGTACCAGATACGCAGTATTTT.

This chain connects TRBV5-6 to TRBJ1-4, with TRBD1 matching 7 bases. The CDR3 contains 16 residues. The ends lost 1 base at V and 6 bases at J; junction bases unmatched: 9. The germline gives CDR1 SGHDT, CDR2 YYEEEE. The CDR3: CASSLRLAGGHEKLFF. The CDR3 coding sequence is TGTGCCAGCAGCTTGAGACTTGCAGGGGGGCATGAAAAACTGTTTTTT. The whole variable domain, filled in from reference TRBV5-6 and TRBJ1-4, reads DAGVTQSPTHLIKTRGQQVTLRCSPKSGHDTVSWYQQALGQGPQFIFQYYEEEERQRGNFPDRFSGHQFPNYSSELNVNALLLGDSALYLCASSLRLAGGHEKLFFGSGTQLSVL.

This clone was recorded at least ten times. In nucleotides, the CDR3 is TGCGCCAGCAGCCAAGAGGCAGGGACTTATGAAGCTTTCTTT. Encoded protein: CASSQEAGTYEAFF. This chain links TRBV4-3 with TRBJ1-1; tentatively, D is TRBD1 (5 bases). The CDR3 loop spans 14 amino acids. Germline assignment: CDR1 LGHNA and CDR2 YSLEER. V was cut by 0 bases and J by 7 bases, with 12 bases left in between.

The rearrangement joins TRBV28 to TRBJ1-1; maybe TRBD1 (5 bases). Germline CDR1 and CDR2: MDHEN and SYDVKM. The V gene lost 8 bases and the J gene lost 1 base, with 8 bases spanning the gap. The CDR3 runs 12 residues. CDR3 nucleotides: TGTGCCAGCTTTGACAGGAACACTGAAGCTTTCTTT. It yields the protein CASFDRNTEAFF.

The V call is TRBV6-5, the J call TRBJ2-3, with D possibly being TRBD2 (6 bases). Trimming cost V 8 bases and J 0 bases, with 12 bases left between them. Germline CDR1 is MNHEY and CDR2 is SVGAGI. The CDR3 is made up of 14 amino acids. DNA of the CDR3: TGTGCCAGCCGGGACTCTTCTAGCACAGATACGCAGTATTTT. Encoded protein: CASRDSSSTDTQYF.

The chain couples TRBV14 to TRBJ2-5, with TRBD2 identical over 9 bases. The germline gives CDR1 SGHDN, CDR2 FVKESK. The V gene end was trimmed by 4 bases and the J gene end by 5 bases; junction bases not matched to a gene: 11. The CDR3 runs to 16 residues. This CDR3 reads CASSRRGGGALETQYF. The CDR3 DNA sequence: TGTGCCAGCAGCCGCCGCGGCGGGGGGGCCTTGGAGACCCAGTACTTC.

The chain links TRBV2 to TRBJ2-1, with D perhaps matching TRBD1 (5 bases). This CDR3 contains 16 residues. Germline V gene lookup returns CDR1 SNHLY and CDR2 FYNNEI. V gave up 4 bases and J gave up 0 bases, with 13 bases separating them. CDR3 sequence (DNA): TGTGCCAGCAGTGGTCCGACAGTGAGCTCCTACAATGAGCAGTTCTTC. This gives the protein CASSGPTVSSYNEQFF.

On this clone: Other DNA sequences in the same sample also yield this CDR3. This chain uses TRBV14 with TRBJ2-1; D gene ambiguous. The CDR3 length is 12 residues. In germline, CDR1 is SGHDN, CDR2 FVKESK. V gave up 0 bases and J gave up 10 bases, with 7 bases separating them. CDR3 amino acids: CASSQDSREQFF. In DNA form, the CDR3 reads TGTGCCAGCAGCCAAGATAGCCGGGAGCAGTTCTTC. The full variable domain, its missing parts supplied by reference TRBV14 and TRBJ2-1, is EAGVTQFPSHSVIEKGQTVTLRCDPISGHDNLYWYRRVMGKEIKFLLHFVKESKQDESGMPNNRFLAERTGGTYSTLKVQPAELEDSGVYFCASSQDSREQFFGPGTRLTVL.

The CDR3 loop is CATSDSGSGGQNIQYF. The CDR3 region has the DNA TGTGCCACCAGTGATTCGGGGTCCGGAGGCCAAAACATTCAGTACTTC. The V and J genes are TRBV24-1 and TRBJ2-4, with a weak D call TRBD2 (5 bases). V was clipped by 2 bases and J by 5 bases, with 15 bases between them. From germline, CDR1 is KGHDR and CDR2 SFDVKD. The CDR3 contains 16 residues.